This T cell receptor (beta chain) was observed in a study of shared clonotypes between healthy human individuals. In the study overall: Each donor's CD4 naive and CD4 memory cells filled three plates apiece, CD8 naive two, and CD8 memory one.

Genomic DNA (from each subset) was split evenly across several immunoSEQ plates. In the original workflow: Filtering differed since immunoSEQ provided only junctions, with no quality scores. Some clones are missing from TCRdb's copy, which holds only in-frame ones; the method was immunoSEQ multiplex PCR. Clone size and V and J calls were adopted from that table, with D and trimming inferred from the DNA. This sample has around 610,000 clones, with roughly 96% found just once. Cells designated naive CD8 were CD45RO-negative and were positively selected for CCR7, with terminally differentiated effector memory CD45RA+ cells excluded. CDR3 length: 16 amino acids. Germline V gene data show CDR1 as SNHLY and CDR2 as FYNNEI. Trimming took 6 bases from V and 1 from J, leaving 16 bases between them.

The J gene is TRBJ1-5, the V gene TRBV2; tentative D call: TRBD1 (5 bases). The TCR originated in a woman younger than 45 in good health. Sequencing was carried out using naive CD8+ T cells sorted from blood. CDR3: CASRGEFGASNQPQHF. The CDR3 DNA reads as TGTGCCAGCAGGGGGGAGTTTGGGGCCAGCAATCAGCCCCAGCATTTT.